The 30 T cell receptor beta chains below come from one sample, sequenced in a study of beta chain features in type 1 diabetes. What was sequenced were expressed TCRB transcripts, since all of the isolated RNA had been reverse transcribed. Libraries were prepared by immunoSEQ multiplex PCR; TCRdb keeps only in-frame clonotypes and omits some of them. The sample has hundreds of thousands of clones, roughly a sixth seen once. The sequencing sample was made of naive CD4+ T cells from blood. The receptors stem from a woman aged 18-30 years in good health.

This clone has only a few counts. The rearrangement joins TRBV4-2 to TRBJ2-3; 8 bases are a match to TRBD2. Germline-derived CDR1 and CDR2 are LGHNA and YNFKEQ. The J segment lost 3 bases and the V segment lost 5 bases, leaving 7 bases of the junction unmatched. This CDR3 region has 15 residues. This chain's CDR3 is CASSNLAGGTDTQYF. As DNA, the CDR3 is TGTGCCAGCAGCAACCTAGCGGGCGGAACAGATACGCAGTATTTT.

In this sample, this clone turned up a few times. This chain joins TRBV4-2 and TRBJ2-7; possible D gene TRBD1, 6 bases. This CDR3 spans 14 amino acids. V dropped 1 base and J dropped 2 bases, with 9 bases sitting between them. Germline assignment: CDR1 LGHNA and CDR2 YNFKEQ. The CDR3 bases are TGTGCCAGCAGCCAAGTCGGACAGCCCTACGAGCAGTACTTC. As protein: CASSQVGQPYEQYF.

CDR3 protein: CATSRDLRRLNTEAFF. The DNA for the CDR3 is TGTGCCACCAGCAGAGATCTCCGCCGGTTGAACACTGAAGCTTTCTTT. This chain connects TRBV15 to TRBJ1-1; D unresolved. Germline assignment: CDR1 LNHNV and CDR2 YYDKDF (reference sequence). Trimming stripped 0 bases from V and 0 bases from J, with 11 bases between. CDR3 length: 16 residues.

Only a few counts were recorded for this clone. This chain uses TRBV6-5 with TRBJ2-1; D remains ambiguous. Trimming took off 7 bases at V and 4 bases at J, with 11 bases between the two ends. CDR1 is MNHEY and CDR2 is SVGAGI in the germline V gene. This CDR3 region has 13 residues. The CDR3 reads CASKRSEYNEQFF. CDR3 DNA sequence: TGTGCCAGCAAGAGGAGCGAGTACAATGAGCAGTTCTTC.

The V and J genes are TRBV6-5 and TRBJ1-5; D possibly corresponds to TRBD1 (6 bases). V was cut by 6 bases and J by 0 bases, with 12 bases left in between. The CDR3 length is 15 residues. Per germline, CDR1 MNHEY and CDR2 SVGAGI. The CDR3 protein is CASRKQGNSNQPQHF. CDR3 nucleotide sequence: TGTGCCAGCAGAAAACAGGGAAATAGCAATCAGCCCCAGCATTTT.

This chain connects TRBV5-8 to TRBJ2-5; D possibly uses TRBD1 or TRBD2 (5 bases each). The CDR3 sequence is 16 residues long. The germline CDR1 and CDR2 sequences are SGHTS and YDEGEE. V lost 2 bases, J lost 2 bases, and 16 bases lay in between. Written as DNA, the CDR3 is TGTGCCAGCAGCTTTGGGACCCTAGCTTGGCAAGAGACCCAGTACTTC. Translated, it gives CASSFGTLAWQETQYF. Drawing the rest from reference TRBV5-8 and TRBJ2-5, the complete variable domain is EAGVTQSPTHLIKTRGQQATLRCSPISGHTSVYWYQQALGLGLQFLLWYDEGEERNRGNFPPRFSGRQFPNYSSELNVNALELEDSALYLCASSFGTLAWQETQYFGPGTRLLVL.

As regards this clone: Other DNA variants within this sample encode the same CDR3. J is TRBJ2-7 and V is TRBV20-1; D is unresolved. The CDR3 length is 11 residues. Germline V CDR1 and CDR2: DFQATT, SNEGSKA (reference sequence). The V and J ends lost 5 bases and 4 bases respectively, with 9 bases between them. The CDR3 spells CSASLGYEQYF. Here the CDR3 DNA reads TGCAGTGCTTCCCTGGGGTACGAGCAGTACTTC.

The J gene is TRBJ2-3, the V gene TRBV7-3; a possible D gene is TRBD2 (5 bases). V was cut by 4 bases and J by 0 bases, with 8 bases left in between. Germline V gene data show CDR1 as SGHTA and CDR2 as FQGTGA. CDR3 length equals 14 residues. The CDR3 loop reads CASSYGLSTDTQYF. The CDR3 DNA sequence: TGTGCCAGCAGCTACGGACTGAGCACAGATACGCAGTATTTT. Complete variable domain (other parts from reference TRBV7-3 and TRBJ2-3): GAGVSQTPSNKVTEKGKYVELRCDPISGHTALYWYRQSLGQGPEFLIYFQGTGAADDSGLPNDRFFAVRPEGSVSTLKIQRTERGDSAVYLCASSYGLSTDTQYFGPGTRLTVL.

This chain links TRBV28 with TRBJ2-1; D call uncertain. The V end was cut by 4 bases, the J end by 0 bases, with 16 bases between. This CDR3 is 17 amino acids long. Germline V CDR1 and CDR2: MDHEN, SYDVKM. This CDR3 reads CASSSPLKASSYNEQFF. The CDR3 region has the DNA TGTGCCAGCAGTTCTCCCTTGAAGGCTAGCTCCTACAATGAGCAGTTCTTC.

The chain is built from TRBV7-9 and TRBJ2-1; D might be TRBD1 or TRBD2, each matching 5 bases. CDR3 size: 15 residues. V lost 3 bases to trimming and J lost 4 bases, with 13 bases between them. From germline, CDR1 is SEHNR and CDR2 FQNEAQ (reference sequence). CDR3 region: CASSFGGRSYNEQFF. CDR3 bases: TGTGCCAGCAGCTTTGGGGGAAGGTCTTACAATGAGCAGTTCTTC.

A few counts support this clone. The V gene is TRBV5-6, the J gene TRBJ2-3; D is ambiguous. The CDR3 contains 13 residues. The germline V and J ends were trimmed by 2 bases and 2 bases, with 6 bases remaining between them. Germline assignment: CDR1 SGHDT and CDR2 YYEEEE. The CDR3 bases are TGTGCCAGCAGCTTCCCGTCCACAGATACGCAGTATTTT. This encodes CASSFPSTDTQYF.

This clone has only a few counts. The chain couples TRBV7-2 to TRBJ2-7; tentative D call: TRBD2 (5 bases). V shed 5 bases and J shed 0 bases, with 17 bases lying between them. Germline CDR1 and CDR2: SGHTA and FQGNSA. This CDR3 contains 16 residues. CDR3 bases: TGTGCCAGCAGCACATCGGGGTCTGTCAGCTCCTACGAGCAGTACTTC. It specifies CASSTSGSVSSYEQYF.

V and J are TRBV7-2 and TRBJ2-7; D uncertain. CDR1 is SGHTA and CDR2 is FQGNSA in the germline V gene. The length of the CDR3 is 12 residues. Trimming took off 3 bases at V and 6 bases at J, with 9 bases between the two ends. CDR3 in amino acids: CASSFLVGEQYF. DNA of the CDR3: TGTGCCAGCAGCTTTTTGGTAGGCGAGCAGTACTTC.

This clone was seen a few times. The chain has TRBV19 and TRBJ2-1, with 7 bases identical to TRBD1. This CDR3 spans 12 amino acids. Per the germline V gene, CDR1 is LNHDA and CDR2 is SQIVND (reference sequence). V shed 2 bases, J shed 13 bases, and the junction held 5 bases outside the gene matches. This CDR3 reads CASSILQGLQFF. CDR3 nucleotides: TGTGCCAGTAGTATACTACAGGGGTTACAGTTCTTC.

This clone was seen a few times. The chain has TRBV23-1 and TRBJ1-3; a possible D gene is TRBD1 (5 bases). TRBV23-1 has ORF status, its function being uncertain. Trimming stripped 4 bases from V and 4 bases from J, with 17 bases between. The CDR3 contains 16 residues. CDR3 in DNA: TGCGCCAGCAGTCCCCCCACCGGGGGAGGGGGAAACACCATATATTTT. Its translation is CASSPPTGGGGNTIYF.

The CDR3 reads CASSPLGLESPVNTDTQYF. The CDR3 nucleotides read TGTGCCAGCTCACCGCTGGGTCTAGAATCCCCGGTTAACACAGATACGCAGTATTTT. V and J are TRBV18 and TRBJ2-3; D not resolved. From germline, CDR1 is KGHSH and CDR2 LQKENI. With 3 bases removed from V and 2 bases from J, the gap between germline ends came to 24 bases. The CDR3 consists of 19 residues.

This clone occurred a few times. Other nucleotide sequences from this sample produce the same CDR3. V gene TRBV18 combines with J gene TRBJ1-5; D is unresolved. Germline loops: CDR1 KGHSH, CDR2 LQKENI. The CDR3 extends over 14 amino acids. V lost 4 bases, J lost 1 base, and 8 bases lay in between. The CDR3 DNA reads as TGTGCCAGCTCACGGACGGGGAGCAATCAGCCCCAGCATTTT. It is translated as CASSRTGSNQPQHF.

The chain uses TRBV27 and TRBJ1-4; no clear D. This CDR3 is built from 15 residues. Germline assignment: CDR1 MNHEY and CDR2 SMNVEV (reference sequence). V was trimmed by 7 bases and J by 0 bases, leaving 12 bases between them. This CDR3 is CASTSLSATNEKLFF. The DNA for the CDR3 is TGTGCCAGCACTTCTCTTAGTGCAACTAATGAAAAACTGTTTTTT. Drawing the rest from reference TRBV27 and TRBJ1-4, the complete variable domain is EAQVTQNPRYLITVTGKKLTVTCSQNMNHEYMSWYRQDPGLGLRQIYYSMNVEVTDKGDVPEGYKVSRKEKRNFPLILESPSPNQTSLYFCASTSLSATNEKLFFGSGTQLSVL.

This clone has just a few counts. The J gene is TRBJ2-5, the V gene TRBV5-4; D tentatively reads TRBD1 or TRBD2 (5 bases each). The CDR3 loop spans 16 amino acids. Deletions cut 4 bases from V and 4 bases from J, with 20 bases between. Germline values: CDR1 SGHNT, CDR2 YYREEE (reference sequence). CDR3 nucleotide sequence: TGTGCCAGCAGCAAAGCAGGGACCCAGACGGGAGAGACCCAGTACTTC. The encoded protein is CASSKAGTQTGETQYF.

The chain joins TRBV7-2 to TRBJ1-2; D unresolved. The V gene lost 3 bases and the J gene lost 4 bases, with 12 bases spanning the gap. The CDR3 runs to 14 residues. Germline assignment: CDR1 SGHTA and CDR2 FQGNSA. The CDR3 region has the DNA TGTGCCAGCAGCTTGCCGACCAGGTCCTATGGCTACACCTTC. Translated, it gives CASSLPTRSYGYTF.

The CDR3 region is CASSYDPGTLQQYF. DNA for the CDR3: TGTGCCAGCAGTTATGATCCCGGGACCCTACAGCAGTATTTT. This chain joins TRBV6-5 and TRBJ2-3, with D possibly called TRBD1 or TRBD2 (5 bases each). CDR1 and CDR2 (germline): MNHEY, SVGAGI. Trimming took off 3 bases at V and 11 bases at J, with 18 bases between the two ends. CDR3 size: 14 residues.

The CDR3 region is CASSWGLAGGHTGELFF. Here the CDR3 DNA reads TGTGCCAGCAGCTGGGGGCTAGCGGGAGGGCATACCGGGGAGCTGTTTTTT. V is TRBV11-2 and J is TRBJ2-2, with 12 bases that match TRBD2. The CDR3 contains 17 residues. V lost 4 bases, J lost 5 bases, and 8 bases stayed unmatched. From germline, CDR1 is SGHAT and CDR2 FQNNGV.

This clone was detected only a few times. CDR3 in amino acids: CASSPPGLAGGGAYNEQFF. The CDR3 nucleotides read TGTGCCAGCTCACCACCTGGGCTAGCGGGAGGTGGGGCCTACAATGAGCAGTTCTTC. The V and J genes are TRBV18 and TRBJ2-1, with TRBD2 matching 11 bases. Germline-derived CDR1 and CDR2 are KGHSH and LQKENI. This CDR3 spans 19 amino acids. With V trimmed by 0 bases and J by 2 bases, 9 bases remained unmatched. Combining the CDR3 with reference TRBV18 and TRBJ2-1 gives the whole variable domain NAGVMQNPRHLVRRRGQEARLRCSPMKGHSHVYWYRQLPEEGLKFMVYLQKENIIDESGMPKERFSAEFPKEGPSILRIQQVVRGDSAAYFCASSPPGLAGGGAYNEQFFGPGTRLTVL.

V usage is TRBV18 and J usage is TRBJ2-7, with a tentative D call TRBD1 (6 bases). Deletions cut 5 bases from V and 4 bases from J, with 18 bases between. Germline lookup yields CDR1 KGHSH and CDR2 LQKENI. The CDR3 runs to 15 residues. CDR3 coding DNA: TGTGCCAGCTCAACCCGGGCAGGGACACGTTACGAGCAGTACTTC. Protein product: CASSTRAGTRYEQYF.

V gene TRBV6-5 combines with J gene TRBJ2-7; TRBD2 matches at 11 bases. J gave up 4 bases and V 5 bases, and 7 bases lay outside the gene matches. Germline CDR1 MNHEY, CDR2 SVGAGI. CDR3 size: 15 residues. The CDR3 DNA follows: TGTGCCAGCAGTCCCGCCGGGACTAGCGGATACGAGCAGTACTTC. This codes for CASSPAGTSGYEQYF.

For the CDR3, the DNA is TGTGCCAGCAAGTCTAGCGGAGACGAGCAGTACTTC. Translated: CASKSSGDEQYF. The chain employs TRBV28 and TRBJ2-7; 7 bases agree with TRBD2. V was clipped by 7 bases and J by 5 bases; unmatched bases: 5. This CDR3 has 12 residues. Germline V lookup: CDR1 MDHEN, CDR2 SYDVKM. The variable domain in full, completed from reference TRBV28 and TRBJ2-7, reads DVKVTQSSRYLVKRTGEKVFLECVQDMDHENMFWYRQDPGLGLRLIYFSYDVKMKEKGDIPEGYSVSREKKERFSLILESASTNQTSMYLCASKSSGDEQYFGPGTRLTVT.

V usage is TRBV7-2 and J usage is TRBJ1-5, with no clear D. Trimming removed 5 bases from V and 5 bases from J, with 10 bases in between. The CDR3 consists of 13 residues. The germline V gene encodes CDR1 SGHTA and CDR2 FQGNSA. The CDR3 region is CASSKERDQPQHF. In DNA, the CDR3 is TGTGCCAGCAGCAAAGAAAGGGATCAGCCCCAGCATTTT.

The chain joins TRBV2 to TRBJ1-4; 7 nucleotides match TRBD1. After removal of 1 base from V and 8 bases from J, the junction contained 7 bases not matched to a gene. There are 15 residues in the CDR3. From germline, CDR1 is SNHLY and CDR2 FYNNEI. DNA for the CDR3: TGTGCCAGCAGTGAAGACTGGGCAGGGGGAGAAAAACTGTTTTTT. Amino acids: CASSEDWAGGEKLFF.

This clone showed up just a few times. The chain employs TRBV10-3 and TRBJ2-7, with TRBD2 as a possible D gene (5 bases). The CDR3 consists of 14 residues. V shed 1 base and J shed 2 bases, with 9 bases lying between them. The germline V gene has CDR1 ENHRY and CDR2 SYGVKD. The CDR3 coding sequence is TGTGCCATCAGTGAGTTCAGGACTGCCTACGAGCAGTACTTC. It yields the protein CAISEFRTAYEQYF.

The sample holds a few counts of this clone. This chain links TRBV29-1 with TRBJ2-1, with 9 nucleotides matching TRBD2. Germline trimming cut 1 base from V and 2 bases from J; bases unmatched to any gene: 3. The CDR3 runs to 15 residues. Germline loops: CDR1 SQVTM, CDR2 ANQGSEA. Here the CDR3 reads CSVEGRLAAYNEQFF. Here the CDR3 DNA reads TGCAGCGTTGAAGGGAGACTAGCGGCCTACAATGAGCAGTTCTTC.